This TCR beta chain was recovered during a study of Graves' ophthalmopathy and Graves' hyperthyroidism. Looking at the study overall: Specimen type is peripheral blood, obtained at initial diagnosis before any treatment.

The PBMCs had their origin in 7.5 to 10 ml of fresh peripheral blood. Between the trimmed V and J ends, which lost 1 base and 5 bases, there was a span of 9 bases. Per germline, CDR1 SNHLY and CDR2 FYNNEI. There are 13 residues in the CDR3. This clonotype was detected a few times. The antigen is not known. Study conclusions and caveats: The model's ophthalmopathy progression predictions had approximately 71% sensitivity and less than 75% specificity.

Amplification of TCR beta CDR3 regions used RNA transcripts. Scientists carried out first-round RT-PCR using HTBI primers and then a second-round multiplex PCR. MiXCR was run by TCRdb on the multiplex PCR reads, yielding one entry per CDR3 protein. Of a few hundred thousand distinct CDR3 sequences in the sample, approximately 15% were seen once. The sample was peripheral blood. This sequence was found in a woman between 18 and 30 years old with stable Graves' hyperthyroidism. The V call is TRBV2, the J call TRBJ2-7; D unresolved. In DNA, the CDR3 is TGTGCCAGCAGTGAAGGTCCCACCGACGAGCAGTACTTC. Residues: CASSEGPTDEQYF.